What follows is one T cell receptor beta chain and its context. Its antigen is unidentified. This specimen belongs to a study of cytomegalovirus exposure and HLA in healthy donors. Overall study findings and caveats: Overall, some 160 TCR beta chains were annotated as cytomegalovirus-associated.

V was trimmed by 0 bases and J by 5 bases, leaving 9 bases between them. The germline V gene encodes CDR1 SGHDT and CDR2 YYEEEE. The CDR3 is made up of 13 amino acids. This PCR relied on a set of 60 Vbeta primers and 13 Jbeta primers. TCRdb's copy holds only in-frame clones and misses some; the assay was immunoSEQ multiplex PCR. This sample has 150,000 to 200,000 clones, with 70% to 80% found just once. V is TRBV5-6 and J is TRBJ2-7; D not certain. The sample taken for sequencing was PBMCs. This TCR derives from a man aged 18-30 years in good health and CMV-seropositive. This chain's CDR3 is CASSLAGFHEQYF. CDR3 nucleotides: TGTGCCAGCAGCTTGGCAGGATTCCACGAGCAGTACTTC.